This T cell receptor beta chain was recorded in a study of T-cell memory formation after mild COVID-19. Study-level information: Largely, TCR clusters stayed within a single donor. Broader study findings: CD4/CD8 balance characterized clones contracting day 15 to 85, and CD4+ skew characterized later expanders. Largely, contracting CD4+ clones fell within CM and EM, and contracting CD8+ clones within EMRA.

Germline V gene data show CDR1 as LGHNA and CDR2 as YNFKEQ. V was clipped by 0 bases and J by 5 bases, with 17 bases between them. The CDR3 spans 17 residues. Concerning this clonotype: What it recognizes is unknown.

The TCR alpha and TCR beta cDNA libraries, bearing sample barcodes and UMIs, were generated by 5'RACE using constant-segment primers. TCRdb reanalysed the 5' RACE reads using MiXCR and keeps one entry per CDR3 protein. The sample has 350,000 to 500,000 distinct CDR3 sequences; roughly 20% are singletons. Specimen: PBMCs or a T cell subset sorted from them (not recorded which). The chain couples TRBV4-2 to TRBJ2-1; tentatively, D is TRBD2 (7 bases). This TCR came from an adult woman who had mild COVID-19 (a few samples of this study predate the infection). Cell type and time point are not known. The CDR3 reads CASSQDRGGGRNNEQFF. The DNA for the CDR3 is TGTGCCAGCAGCCAAGATCGGGGCGGGGGCCGTAACAATGAGCAGTTCTTC.